Described below is a single T cell receptor beta chain sequence and its context. Its antigen is still unknown. This CDR3 contains 16 residues. Germline V lookup: CDR1 SGHAT, CDR2 FQNNGV. This entry belongs to a study of CXCR3-negative and CXCR3-positive naive CD8 T cells. Broader study findings: Naive CXCR3-positive cells had TRB CDR3s more hydrophobic than those of CXCR3-negative naive cells.

The TRB libraries of cDNA were built by UMI-labeled 5' RACE. TCRdb re-called the 5' RACE reads, yielding one record per CDR3 amino acid sequence without DNA. The sample has about 84,000 distinct CDR3 sequences, and its top ten clones hold approximately 0.6%. This rearrangement joins TRBV11-2 to TRBJ2-7; TCRdb's D call of TRBD1 is untestable without DNA. This clonotype originated in a human donor in good health. Some clones in this sample may be carry-over from other donors' samples. The sample consisted of naive CXCR3+ CD8+ T cells from blood. The subset was: CD45RO-CCR7+CD27+CD95- naive CD8+ T cells expressing CXCR3 (TNR3+). The CDR3 loop reads CASSSAVGVISYEQYF.